This T cell receptor (beta chain) was recorded in a study of OX40 agonist ivuxolimab in advanced cancers. Study as a whole: Intravenous ivuxolimab at 0.01 to 10 mg/kg was given to patients every 2 weeks. Checkpoint inhibitors had been given previously to approximately 40% of patients. Points from the study as a whole: Patients with a partial response at 0.1-3.0 mg/kg had among the lowest clonal expansion.

CDR3 length equals 14 residues. V lost 0 bases, J lost 8 bases, and 9 bases lay in between. Germline CDR1 reads SGHTS; CDR2 reads YDEGEE. To note about this clone: The antigen remains undetermined.

Libraries were prepared by immunoSEQ multiplex PCR; TCRdb keeps only in-frame clonotypes and omits some of them. The data contain 90,000 to 120,000 clones, 75% to 95% of them singletons. No patient had autoimmune disease or received systemic immunosuppression. The TCR originated in an adult with an advanced solid tumor such as melanoma, head and neck, liver or kidney cancer. The rearrangement uses TRBV5-8 and TRBJ1-6; unclear D gene. Source: CD4+ or CD8+ T cells sorted from blood, taken in a trial of the OX40 agonist ivuxolimab. In DNA form, the CDR3 reads TGTGCCAGCAGCTTGGGGCAGGCCGATTCACCCCTCCACTTT. Protein product: CASSLGQADSPLHF.